Presented here are 18 T cell receptor beta chains from one specimen sequenced in a study of identical twins listed by TCRdb under 2016. Library method: 5' RACE. Sequencing instrument: Illumina HiSeq 2000. Starting from the raw public reads, TCRdb applied fastp trimming at Q25, assembled clones with MiXCR and retained in-frame beta chains. Every entry covers one CDR3 protein and lists the most common genes and DNA from its rows. This sample is represented by about 240,000 distinct CDR3 sequences; 8% to 11% of them were singletons. The ten largest clones add up to less than 12% of the sample. Sequencing was carried out using memory T cells sorted from blood. The sample's cell subset or site, from its label and the paper: CD45RO+ enriched T cells. All receptors derive from a man aged 45-65 years in good health.

The chain uses TRBV10-2 and TRBJ1-6; D remains unclear. Germline assignment: CDR1 WSHSY and CDR2 SAAADI. This CDR3 has 15 amino acids. V shed 5 bases and J shed 4 bases, with 12 bases lying between them. The CDR3 coding sequence is TGCGCCAGCAGTACGACGGGATTTTATAATTCACCCCTCCACTTT. Translated, it gives CASSTTGFYNSPLHF.

This clonotype was picked up a small number of times. This rearrangement joins TRBV3-1 to TRBJ2-5; 8 bases fit TRBD2. Germline CDR1 LGHDT, CDR2 YNNKEL (reference sequence). Trimming cost V 3 bases and J 3 bases; bases outside gene matches: 6. CDR3 length equals 15 residues. The CDR3 is CASSQAGLVKETQYF. The CDR3 DNA reads as TGTGCCAGCAGCCAGGCGGGACTAGTGAAAGAGACCCAGTACTTC.

This clonotype has a handful of counts. The chain carries TRBV27 and TRBJ1-1; D is undetermined. Trimming stripped 5 bases from V and 0 bases from J, with 13 bases between. This CDR3 is 15 amino acids long. The V gene's germline CDR1 is MNHEY and CDR2 SMNVEV (reference sequence). This CDR3 reads CASSPVQRMNTEAFF. CDR3 nucleotide sequence: TGTGCCAGCAGTCCAGTACAGAGAATGAACACTGAAGCTTTCTTT.

This clonotype was seen only a few times. The chain uses TRBV18 and TRBJ2-6; 7 bases fit TRBD1. With 5 bases clipped from V and 0 bases from J, the junction kept 13 bases outside the gene matches. From germline, CDR1 is KGHSH and CDR2 LQKENI. This CDR3 spans 19 amino acids. The CDR3 loop is CASSASSGQATSGANVLTF. The CDR3 nucleotides read TGTGCCAGCTCAGCAAGCTCAGGACAGGCAACCTCTGGGGCCAACGTCCTGACTTTC.

This clonotype was counted between two and nine times. The chain has TRBV11-1 and TRBJ2-2; D is possibly TRBD2 (5 bases). V was clipped by 0 bases and J by 6 bases, with 20 bases between them. The length of the CDR3 is 18 residues. The germline V gene encodes CDR1 SGHAT and CDR2 FQDESV (reference sequence). Here the CDR3 reads CASSLAVFSGIGAGELFF. The CDR3 DNA reads TGTGCCAGCAGCTTAGCCGTGTTTTCGGGGATCGGGGCCGGGGAGCTGTTTTTT.

There are many counts of this clonotype. The rearrangement joins TRBV29-1 to TRBJ2-1, with D possibly matching TRBD2 (6 bases). Germline values: CDR1 SQVTM, CDR2 ANQGSEA. The CDR3 is 12 residues long. Trimming removed 7 bases at V and 6 bases at J, with 13 bases between. The CDR3 sequence: CSAAGPRNEQFF. The DNA of the CDR3 is TGCAGCGCGGCGGGGCCCCGCAATGAGCAGTTCTTC.

This clonotype occurred a few times. This chain uses TRBV12-3 or TRBV12-4 with TRBJ2-7; D perhaps matches TRBD1 (6 bases). This CDR3 has 16 residues. The ends were cut back, 5 bases at V and 3 bases at J, with 20 bases in the middle. The CDR3: CASSLRAVRGGYEQYF. Written as DNA, the CDR3 is TGTGCCAGCAGTCTCAGAGCGGTTCGAGGGGGCTACGAGCAGTACTTC.

This clonotype was observed a few times. The chain has TRBV4-3 and TRBJ1-1; a weak D match, TRBD1 (5 bases). Trimming removed 0 bases at V and 6 bases at J, with 11 bases between. The germline V gene has CDR1 LGHNA and CDR2 YSLEER. The CDR3 covers 14 residues. In DNA form, the CDR3 reads TGCGCCAGCAGCCAAGATACGGGGGGACCTGAAGCTTTCTTT. Protein: CASSQDTGGPEAFF.

In this sample, this clonotype turned up a few times. The chain carries TRBV20-1 and TRBJ2-1; 7 bases map to TRBD1. CDR3 length equals 15 residues. V was clipped by 1 base and J by 3 bases; unmatched bases: 6. CDR1 and CDR2 (germline): DFQATT, SNEGSKA (reference sequence). CDR3 nucleotides: TGCAGTGCTAGAGTAGCTGCAGGGGGCTACAATGAGCAGTTCTTC. Its protein product is CSARVAAGGYNEQFF.

This clonotype came up many times. The chain carries TRBV7-9 and TRBJ2-7, with 7 bases identical to TRBD1. There are 15 residues in the CDR3. V dropped 1 base and J dropped 5; count of bases not matched to a gene: 8. The germline gives CDR1 SEHNR, CDR2 FQNEAQ (reference sequence). CDR3 sequence: CASSLVLQGVDEQYF. CDR3 DNA: TGTGCCAGCAGCTTAGTCCTGCAGGGGGTAGACGAGCAGTACTTC.

This clonotype appeared many times. The chain employs TRBV2 and TRBJ2-7; D ambiguous. The V end was cut by 1 base, the J end by 7 bases, with 5 bases between. Looked up from germline, CDR1 is SNHLY and CDR2 is FYNNEI. The CDR3 is 11 amino acids. The CDR3 region has the DNA TGTGCCAGCAGTGAAGTTTCTGAGCAGTACTTC. Amino acids: CASSEVSEQYF.

This clonotype was observed many times. The rearrangement links TRBV6-2 or TRBV6-3 to TRBJ1-5; 9 bases agree with TRBD1. The CDR3 has 18 residues. Germline-derived CDR1 and CDR2 are MNHEY and SVGEGT. The trim removed 6 bases at V and 0 bases at J, leaving 12 bases unmatched. The CDR3 protein is CASRPHSGQGYSNQPQHF. The CDR3 DNA follows: TGTGCCAGCAGACCCCATTCGGGACAGGGCTATAGCAATCAGCCCCAGCATTTT.

This chain connects TRBV12-3 or TRBV12-4 to TRBJ1-2; no definite D call. V was trimmed by 2 bases and J by 6 bases, leaving 10 bases between them. The CDR3 spans 13 residues. CDR3 sequence: CASSLQRRDGYTF. For the CDR3, the DNA is TGTGCCAGCAGTTTACAACGTAGGGATGGCTACACCTTC.

V usage is TRBV6-2 or TRBV6-3 and J usage is TRBJ2-1; D might be TRBD1 (6 bases). The germline CDR1 and CDR2 sequences are MNHEY and SVGEGT. The V and J ends lost 1 base and 7 bases respectively, with 14 bases between them. The CDR3 extends over 15 amino acids. The CDR3 DNA follows: TGTGCCAGCAGTTACTACGGGACAACGCGGAATGAGCAGTTCTTC. It codes for CASSYYGTTRNEQFF.

This clonotype was recorded at least ten times. The chain recombines TRBV12-3 or TRBV12-4 with TRBJ2-2; 14 nucleotides agree with TRBD2. CDR3 length: 16 residues. With V trimmed by 7 bases and J by 8 bases, 9 bases remained unmatched. The CDR3 DNA reads TGTGCCAGCACCGCGACTAGCGGGAGGGCCGCGGGGGAGCTGTTTTTT. This translates into CASTATSGRAAGELFF.

The chain couples TRBV7-2 to TRBJ2-1; tentative D call: TRBD1 (5 bases). V lost 1 base, J lost 5 bases, and 18 bases lay in between. Germline CDR1 reads SGHTA; CDR2 reads FQGNSA. This CDR3 spans 17 amino acids. The CDR3 DNA follows: TGTGCCAGCAGCTTAGTGCTCGGGCAGGGTCCAAACAATGAGCAGTTCTTC. Protein product: CASSLVLGQGPNNEQFF.

In this sample, this clonotype turned up many times. The J gene is TRBJ1-1, the V gene TRBV20-1, with 7 nucleotides matching TRBD1. The CDR3 covers 14 residues. In germline, CDR1 is DFQATT, CDR2 SNEGSKA (reference sequence). V shed 6 bases, J shed 4 bases, and the junction held 11 bases outside the gene matches. Here the CDR3 reads CSATPQGISTEAFF. In nucleotides, the CDR3 is TGCAGTGCAACTCCACAGGGGATCTCCACTGAAGCTTTCTTT.

This clonotype has a count of ten or more. The rearrangement uses TRBV10-2 and TRBJ2-5, with 9 bases lining up with TRBD2. The V gene end was trimmed by 8 bases and the J gene end by 5 bases; junction bases not matched to a gene: 6. Germline V gives CDR1 WSHSY, CDR2 SAAADI. This CDR3 has 13 residues. The CDR3 sequence is CASGGGAWETQYF. CDR3 nucleotides: TGCGCCAGCGGCGGGGGGGCCTGGGAGACCCAGTACTTC.